This T cell receptor beta chain is from a study of T cell changes during pregnancy in multiple sclerosis. This CDR3 comprises 15 residues. Per the germline V gene, CDR1 is SGHNT and CDR2 is YYREEE (reference sequence). V gave up 4 bases and J gave up 10 bases; unmatched junction bases: 6. The table came from immunoSEQ multiplex PCR; TCRdb's copy has only in-frame clones and leaves some out. The table has about 24,000 clones, about 87% seen once. The chain uses TRBV5-4 and TRBJ2-1; the match to TRBD2 covers 15 bases. The clonotype was recovered from a female donor in good health, enrolled as a control in a pregnancy study. The sequenced sample was CD4+ T cells from peripheral blood mononuclear cells, obtained in the second trimester of pregnancy. The CDR3 nucleotides are TGTGCCAGCAGCCCCGGACTAGCGGGGGGGCGCGAGCAGTTCTTC. This encodes CASSPGLAGGREQFF.